Sequencing of this T cell receptor beta chain was carried out in a study of blood T cell repertoires in COVID-19. About the research overall: COVID-19 samples, acute and convalescent, were from the United States, Italy and Spain. The cDNA or gDNA used as material had been derived from T cells, B-cell-depleted T cells, or PBMCs.

This CDR3 comprises 14 residues. CDR1 is MNHEY and CDR2 is SVGAGI in the germline V gene. V gave up 5 bases and J gave up 5 bases, with 15 bases separating them. Enrolled during active infection, Seattle patients were then followed longitudinally. Under the authors' procedure: Nucleated cell number was recorded as an estimate derived from reference gene primer amplification. Using immunoSEQ multiplex PCR, the repertoire was profiled, and TCRdb retains in-frame clones only, with some absent. V, J and clone size are taken as reported in that table, and D and trimming were inferred from the DNA itself. The sample holds around 170,000 clones, approximately 86% seen once.

This clonotype was obtained from a man between 60 and 70 years old with COVID-19, enrolled during active disease. The specimen sequenced was peripheral blood. The V call is TRBV6-5, the J call TRBJ1-1; D is perhaps TRBD1 (5 bases). The chain's CDR3 is CASSPRRGGTEAFF. CDR3 coding DNA: TGTGCCAGCAGTCCACGACGGGGGGGGACTGAAGCTTTCTTT.